Many counts were recorded for the clone carrying this T cell receptor (beta chain). Its antigen is currently unknown. The record originates from a study of T cells in localized non-small cell lung cancer. Only in-frame clones appear in the TCRdb table, and some are missing; sequencing was by immunoSEQ multiplex PCR. The sample yields tens of thousands of clones, roughly four fifths seen once. This CDR3 has 15 amino acids. V was pared by 0 bases and J by 3 bases, with 11 bases between. The germline V gene encodes CDR1 MNHEY and CDR2 SVGAGI. Findings and caveats of the study: Uninvolved adjacent lung had the highest recorded T cell clonality, with tumor below it. The appearance of a median approximately 60 of the top 100 tumor clones was seen in adjacent lung.

The clonotype was recovered from a man aged 40-75 years with stage II lung adenocarcinoma. The input for sequencing was PBMCs, taken before any cancer treatment. The chain uses TRBV6-5 and TRBJ2-5, with D possibly matching TRBD1 (5 bases). CDR3 nucleotides: TGTGCCAGCAGTTACTCGTCCCAGGGCGAAGAGACCCAGTACTTC. It codes for CASSYSSQGEETQYF.